A selection of T cell receptor beta chains follows, all from one sample in a study of blood T cell repertoires in COVID-19. Repertoires were generated with immunoSEQ multiplex PCR, while TCRdb's copy carries only in-frame clones and drops some. There are more than 75,000 clones in the sample; roughly 82% occur only once, and 8.5% to 12% lies in the top ten. Sequencing used peripheral blood. The receptors come from a man aged 60 to 69 with acute or convalescent COVID-19. The CDR3 runs from the conserved cysteine through the conserved F or W. Fields, in order: D gene, CDR3 length, J gene, V gene, clone size, CDR3 DNA, CDR3 protein. The D gene is left open where the match is weak. The size field is filled for only some rows; it gives once, few, many or a size class.

.	12	TRBJ1-2	TRBV6-2/TRBV6-3	.	TGTGCCAGCAGTACAGGGTATTGGGGCTACACCTTC	CASSTGYWGYTF
.	17	TRBJ1-3	TRBV9	few	TGTGCCAGCAGCGTAGCAGAGACGGACTTCTTTGGAAACACCATATATTTT	CASSVAETDFFGNTIYF
.	15	TRBJ1-2	TRBV5-4	once	TGTGCCAGCAGCTTGTCGCGCAGGGCGCACTATGGCTACACCTTC	CASSLSRRAHYGYTF
TRBD1	14	TRBJ1-1	TRBV28	.	TGTGCCAGCAGTACGGGACAGGGGGCGCAGGACGCTTTCTTT	CASSTGQGAQDAFF
.	17	TRBJ2-3	TRBV5-4	.	TGTGCCAGCAGCTTATCCCTTGACAGGCCAAGCACAGATACGCAGTATTTT	CASSLSLDRPSTDTQYF
.	13	TRBJ2-3	TRBV18	.	TGTGCCAGTTTACGGGGGTTACAAGATACGCAGTATTTT	CASLRGLQDTQYF
.	15	TRBJ2-1	TRBV18	.	TGTGCCAGCTCCCTCCGAGGACTGGAAAACAATGAGCAGTTCTTC	CASSLRGLENNEQFF
TRBD1	14	TRBJ2-1	TRBV6-5	.	TGTGCCAGCAGGGGACAGGGGGATTACAATGAGCAGTTCTTC	CASRGQGDYNEQFF
TRBD2	15	TRBJ2-2	TRBV16	.	TGTGCCAGCAGCCAATTCGATAGCGGGGCCGGGGAGCTGTTTTTT	CASSQFDSGAGELFF
TRBD2	15	TRBJ2-5	TRBV5-1	.	TGCGCCAGCAGCTTCGAGGGCGGGAGGGGAGAGACCCAGTACTTC	CASSFEGGRGETQYF
TRBD1	16	TRBJ2-5	TRBV7-6	many	TGTGCCAGCAGCGTAGGGACAGGGGGATTTACAGAGACCCAGTACTTC	CASSVGTGGFTETQYF
TRBD1	15	TRBJ1-5	TRBV27	.	TGTGCCAGCAGTTCCCTGACAGGGCCCGTCCAGCCCCAGCATTTT	CASSSLTGPVQPQHF
.	11	TRBJ1-1	TRBV11-2	.	TGTGCCAGCAGTTCACAGCTCGACGCTTTCTTT	CASSSQLDAFF
TRBD1	13	TRBJ2-7	TRBV5-6	.	TGTGCCAGCAGCCCCGGAGGTATAGGGGGCGAGTACTTC	CASSPGGIGGEYF
TRBD1	13	TRBJ1-1	TRBV24-1	.	TGTGCCACCAGTGAAGGGACAGACTCCGAAGCTTTCTTT	CATSEGTDSEAFF
.	14	TRBJ1-1	TRBV18	few	TGTGCCAGCTCACCCCGAACAACGAACACTGAAGCTTTCTTT	CASSPRTTNTEAFF
.	13	TRBJ2-5	TRBV7-9	.	TGTGCCAGCAGCAGGACAGATGCCGAGACCCAGTACTTC	CASSRTDAETQYF
.	14	TRBJ1-4	TRBV14	.	TGTGCCAGCAGCCTCAGGGCTAGCGGGGAAAAACTGTTTTTT	CASSLRASGEKLFF
.	14	TRBJ1-1	TRBV30	.	TGTGCCTCTTTCCGTGGGGGCCGTTACAGAGAAGCTTTCTTT	CASFRGGRYREAFF
TRBD1	16	TRBJ1-5	TRBV27	.	TGTGCCAGCAGTTTAGGGTCAAGGGGGCATGGTCAGCCCCAGCATTTT	CASSLGSRGHGQPQHF
TRBD1	17	TRBJ2-1	TRBV24-1	.	TGTGCCACCAGTGATTCGCCGGGACAGGGTCCGTACAATGAGCAGTTCTTC	CATSDSPGQGPYNEQFF
.	12	TRBJ1-1	TRBV28	.	TGTGCCAGCAGTATGAACATGGCTGAAGCTTTCTTT	CASSMNMAEAFF